These 17 T cell receptor beta chains were sequenced from one sample in a study of cytomegalovirus exposure and HLA in healthy donors. The PCR made use of 60 Vbeta and 13 Jbeta primers. This table comes from immunoSEQ multiplex PCR, and its TCRdb copy is limited to in-frame clones, with some not included. The sample has approximately 130,000 clones, roughly four fifths seen once. Sequencing was carried out using PBMCs. The receptors derive from a man aged 25-45 years in good health and CMV-seronegative.

Worth noting for this clone: Mismatch with germline at one junction end may stem from a read error. This same CDR3 is encoded by further DNA sequences in the sample. V and J are TRBV9 and TRBJ2-5, with TRBD2 identical over 11 bases. The CDR3 loop spans 16 amino acids. Germline V gene lookup returns CDR1 SGDLS and CDR2 YYNGEE. CDR3 bases: TGTGCCAGCAGCGTAGAACTAGCGGGGGATCAAGAGACTCAGTACTTC. It yields the protein CASSVELAGDQETQYF.

This clone came up a few times. V usage is TRBV27 and J usage is TRBJ2-5; D is unresolved. This CDR3 has 13 residues. Germline V gene sequence: CDR1 MNHEY, CDR2 SMNVEV (reference sequence). V was trimmed by 3 bases and J by 1 base, leaving 6 bases between them. CDR3 bases: TGTGCCAGCAGTTTCCACAGCCAAGAGACCCAGTACTTC. The encoded protein is CASSFHSQETQYF.

The chain is built from TRBV11-2 and TRBJ1-5; D unresolved. The CDR3 runs to 15 residues. Germline assignment: CDR1 SGHAT and CDR2 FQNNGV. Trimming took 5 bases from V and 0 from J, leaving 11 bases between them. The DNA of the CDR3 is TGTGCCAGCAGCCTTGAGGCCCGTAGCAATCAGCCCCAGCATTTT. It translates to CASSLEARSNQPQHF.

The chain recombines TRBV5-5 with TRBJ1-5; tentatively, D is TRBD1 (5 bases). V lost 0 bases to trimming and J lost 3 bases, with 10 bases between them. This CDR3 has 15 residues. The germline V gene has CDR1 SGHKS and CDR2 YYEKEE (reference sequence). CDR3 nucleotide sequence: TGTGCCAGCAGCTTGGCAACAGGAGTCAATCAGCCCCAGCATTTT. It specifies CASSLATGVNQPQHF.

The V and J genes are TRBV4-1 and TRBJ2-1, with 9 bases aligning to TRBD2. CDR1 is MGHRA and CDR2 is YSYEKL in the germline V gene. This CDR3 comprises 13 residues. V was pared by 0 bases and J by 13 bases, with 4 bases of the junction left unmatched. In DNA form, the CDR3 reads TGCGCCAGCAGCCAAGATCGCGGGGGGGACCAGTTCTTC. Translation gives CASSQDRGGDQFF.

CDR3 sequence reads: CASSSSGAAGEQYF. The CDR3 DNA follows: TGTGCCAGCAGCTCGAGCGGGGCGGCGGGGGAGCAGTACTTC. J is TRBJ2-7 and V is TRBV7-9, with 7 positions matching TRBD2. V lost 4 bases and J lost 7; bases outside the gene matches: 10. Germline V CDR1 and CDR2: SEHNR, FQNEAQ (reference sequence). CDR3 length: 14 amino acids.

This rearrangement joins TRBV7-9 to TRBJ1-2; D gene ambiguous. Germline V gene data show CDR1 as SEHNR and CDR2 as FQNEAQ (reference sequence). The CDR3 contains 12 residues. The CDR3 DNA reads as TGTTCCACCGCCCACGGGGTCCGGGGCTACACCTTC. Its protein product is CSTAHGVRGYTF.

Regarding this clone: The same CDR3 arises from other DNA sequences in this sample as well. CDR3 nucleotides: TGTGCCAGCAGCTTAACTAGCGGTAGCACAGATACGCAGTATTTT. Its protein product is CASSLTSGSTDTQYF. The chain employs TRBV5-4 and TRBJ2-3, with 8 bases lining up with TRBD2. CDR3 length: 15 residues. Losses at the gene ends were 2 bases for V and 0 bases for J; bases not matched to a gene: 2. From germline, CDR1 is SGHNT and CDR2 YYREEE (reference sequence).

The chain recombines TRBV7-3 with TRBJ2-2; tentative D call: TRBD2 (5 bases). The ends were cut back, 2 bases at V and 5 bases at J, with 15 bases in the middle. CDR1 and CDR2 (germline): SGHTA, FQGTGA. CDR3 size: 16 residues. CDR3 DNA: TGTGCCAGCAGCTTAGGAAGGAAGCGGCAAACCGGGGAGCTGTTTTTT. Encoded protein: CASSLGRKRQTGELFF.

The V gene is TRBV4-3, the J gene TRBJ2-3; a weak D match, TRBD2 (6 bases). CDR1 is LGHNA, CDR2 YSLEER, per germline. Deletions cut 0 bases from V and 1 base from J, with 17 bases between. The CDR3 length is 18 residues. CDR3 region: CASSQDPRRGWGTDTQYF. The CDR3 DNA is TGCGCCAGCAGCCAAGATCCGCGGCGGGGTTGGGGCACAGATACGCAGTATTTT.

Worth noting for this clone: Compared with germline, one end of the junction differs, possibly owing to a read error. The CDR3 is CASSLAGGMSDEQYF. CDR3 coding DNA: TGTGCTAGCAGCTTAGCGGGAGGCATGAGCGACGAGCAGTACTTC. The chain joins TRBV7-7 to TRBJ2-7, with TRBD2 matching over 10 bases. Per germline, CDR1 SSHAT and CDR2 FNYEAQ (reference sequence). The CDR3 spans 15 residues.

The chain uses TRBV6-1 and TRBJ2-7, with a tentative D call TRBD2 (6 bases). The germline CDR1 and CDR2 sequences are MNHNS and SASEGT. With 7 bases removed from V and 7 bases from J, the gap between germline ends came to 23 bases. The CDR3 is 15 amino acids. CDR3 nucleotide sequence: TGTGCCAGCACATCCACGGGAACAACGACTAGAGAGCAGTACTTC. It specifies CASTSTGTTTREQYF.

This chain uses TRBV7-2 with TRBJ2-2; D unclear. The CDR3 runs to 13 residues. With 6 bases removed from V and 8 bases from J, the gap between germline ends came to 13 bases. Germline V gene sequence: CDR1 SGHTA, CDR2 FQGNSA. CDR3 residues: CASRSLTPGELFF. The CDR3 region has the DNA TGTGCCAGCAGATCCCTTACTCCGGGGGAGCTGTTTTTT.

V and J are TRBV25-1 and TRBJ2-1; 7 positions agree with TRBD2. The V gene end was trimmed by 5 bases and the J gene end by 7 bases; junction bases not matched to a gene: 14. This CDR3 contains 16 residues. CDR1 and CDR2 from the germline V gene are MGHDK and SYGVNS. CDR3 bases: TGTGCCAGCAGTTGGGTAGGACTAGGAAAAAGGAATGAGCAGTTCTTC. Encoded protein: CASSWVGLGKRNEQFF.

This clone appeared a few times. It differs at one base from a far larger clone, so likely a read error. This chain joins TRBV4-2 and TRBJ2-2, with 10 bases matching TRBD2. This CDR3 contains 17 residues. CDR1 is LGHNA, CDR2 YNFKEQ, per germline. The CDR3 DNA is TGTGTCAGCAGCCATGGACTAGCGGAGATGAACACCGGGGAGCTGTTTTTT. It is translated as CVSSHGLAEMNTGELFF.

The chain employs TRBV18 and TRBJ2-1; TRBD1 is a possible D gene (6 bases). Trimming took 3 bases from V and 4 from J, leaving 13 bases between them. CDR3 length: 15 amino acids. CDR1 is KGHSH and CDR2 is LQKENI in the germline V gene. The CDR3 region has the DNA TGTGCCAGCTCACCGGTGGCAGGGACATACAATGAGCAGTTCTTC. This codes for CASSPVAGTYNEQFF.

This chain joins TRBV15 and TRBJ1-5, with D unclear. The germline V and J ends were trimmed by 1 base and 7 bases, with 11 bases remaining between them. Germline assignment: CDR1 LNHNV and CDR2 YYDKDF (reference sequence). The length of the CDR3 is 14 residues. The CDR3 coding sequence is TGTGCCACCAGCAGAGGAGGTCGGGTCCAGCCCCAGCATTTT. It translates to CATSRGGRVQPQHF. Variable domain in full (rest from reference TRBV15 and TRBJ1-5): DAMVIQNPRYQVTQFGKPVTLSCSQTLNHNVMYWYQQKSSQAPKLLFHYYDKDFNNEADTPDNFQSRRPNTSFCFLDIRSPGLGDTAMYLCATSRGGRVQPQHFGDGTRLSIL.